The entry below gives a single T cell receptor (beta chain) sequence along with its context. This clonotype showed up many times. The specificity of this receptor is unknown. The input lacks base qualities; no much larger clone sits a single base away. Library creation used 5' RACE. The sequencer listed for this sample is Illumina HiSeq 2000. Template switching introduced a universal primer binding site; the final cDNA contained a unique molecular identifier, enabling accurate counting of TCR cDNA molecules. First-strand cDNA for TCR alpha and beta chains was synthesized from specific primers in the conserved constant-segment region. To control for contamination, each cDNA library was double barcoded with a SMART-Mk sample barcode plus Illumina barcodes. TruSeq adapter sequences along with Illumina sample barcodes were introduced in two successive PCR steps. The Illumina HiSeq platform was used with custom primers to sequence TCR alpha and beta cDNA libraries. Per the source publication's procedure: Raw reads were processed with MiGEC to extract unique molecular identifiers, and MiXCR was used to determine CDR3 positions. Recombination models were inferred per individual with the repgenHMM and IGoR tools using an EM algorithm. Shared clonotype analysis was performed with the tcR package in R, normalizing sharing by the product of cloneset sizes. Out-of-frame nonproductive sequences were analyzed to study raw recombination free of thymic and clonal selection effects. TCRdb itself trimmed the public reads at Q25 with fastp, ran MiXCR and retained productive beta chains. All rows with the same CDR3 protein become a single entry with the most common DNA and genes. What appears here as the V and J calls and clone size reflects TCRdb's work, not the paper's. Across this sample there are 400,000 or so distinct CDR3 sequences, with roughly 9% seen only once. Around 8.6% of the sample goes to the ten largest clones.

The record originates from a study of identical twins (dated by TCRdb to the mid-2010s). For context, the study as a whole: To test whether fetal clonotypes persist, the study used deep sequencing on TCR alpha and beta repertoires from monozygotic twins, unrelated adults of various ages, and cord blood. To rule out contamination, replicate twin experiments were performed at different times with different library preparation protocols.

From cysteine to phenylalanine, the CDR3 is 16 amino acids long. Only the CDR3 portion is preserved as DNA: 48 bases, with reading frame beginning at the first base. The germline ends are 16 bases apart after V is trimmed by 5 bases and J by 0 bases. The germline V gene (reference sequence) provides CDR1 DFQATT and CDR2 SNEGSKA. The paper's findings and limits, for the study overall: Fewer insertions were carried by abundant cord blood beta clonotypes; a weaker similar trend was observed in young adult naive repertoires, while no such trend was observed in memory repertoires. A weaker excess of twin sharing was found in beta out-of-frame sequences because the signal-to-noise ratio was lowered by fewer shared sequences. In monozygotic twins, out-of-frame TCR alpha sharing was systematically underestimated by recombination models, although the models agreed with sharing between unrelated individuals. Conclusions relied on cross-sectional statistical analysis, since the same donors could not be followed over many years. Invariant T cells such as MAIT and iNKT could partly confound zero-insertion analyses, though diverse VJ usage argued against this for most clonotypes. Compared with coincidental sharing between unrelated individuals, out-of-frame TCR alpha sequences shared between twins had an excess of sequences with low generation probability.

All donors were healthy Caucasians. Three unrelated non-twin adults were also sequenced: a male aged 18 to 30, a male aged 50 to 59 and a female aged 50 to 59. Miltenyi CD45RO+ enrichment and human naive T-cell isolation kits were used to isolate memory (CD45RO+) and naive T cells from PBMC. The source material was naive T cells sorted from blood. The sample's cell subset or site label, in plain terms: cells isolated with a human naive T-cell isolation kit. The clonotype comes from a woman in her forties or fifties in good health. This sequence uses TRBV20-1 and TRBJ1-4; the D gene is perhaps TRBD1, on 5 matching bases. The CDR3 here reads CSAQLAEGATNEKLFF. The nucleotide sequence is TGCAGTGCTCAATTAGCCGAAGGGGCAACTAATGAAAAACTGTTTTTT.